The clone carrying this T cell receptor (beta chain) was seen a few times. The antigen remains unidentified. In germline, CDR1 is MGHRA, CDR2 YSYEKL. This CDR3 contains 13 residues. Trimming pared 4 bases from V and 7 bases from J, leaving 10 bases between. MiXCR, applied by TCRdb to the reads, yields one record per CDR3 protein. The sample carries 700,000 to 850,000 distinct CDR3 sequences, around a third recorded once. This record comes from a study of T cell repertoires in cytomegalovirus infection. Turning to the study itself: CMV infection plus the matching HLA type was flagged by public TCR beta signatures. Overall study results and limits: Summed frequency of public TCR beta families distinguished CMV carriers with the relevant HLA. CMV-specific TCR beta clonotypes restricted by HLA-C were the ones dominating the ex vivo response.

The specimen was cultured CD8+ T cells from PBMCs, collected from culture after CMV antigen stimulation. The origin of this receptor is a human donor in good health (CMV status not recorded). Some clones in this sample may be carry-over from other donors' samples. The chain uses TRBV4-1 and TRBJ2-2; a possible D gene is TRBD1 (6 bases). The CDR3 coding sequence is TGCGCCAGCAGCCCAGTCAGGGGCGGGGAGCTGTTTTTT. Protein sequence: CASSPVRGGELFF.